Here is one T cell receptor beta chain with its context. The target antigen is unknown. PCR amplification relied on 60 Vbeta primers (plus 13 Jbeta primers). Produced via immunoSEQ multiplex PCR; TCRdb's table is partial and in-frame only. This sample has over 150,000 clones; over 75% occur once, and the top ten carry about 2%. Germline CDR1 reads LNHDA; CDR2 reads SQIVND (reference sequence). The CDR3 sequence is 13 residues long. V lost 11 bases to trimming and J lost 8 bases; unmatched junction nucleotides: 14. These data originate in a study of cytomegalovirus exposure and HLA in healthy donors. General study points: In a later analysis, at a false discovery rate of 0.05, 15,000 to 20,000 TCR beta sequences were associated with HLA alleles. Reports state that TCR beta sequences accurately predicted most subjects' HLA-A and HLA-B alleles. In a later analysis, common viral pathogens appeared linked to several of the most significant clusters.

Material: PBMCs. This receptor was obtained from a human donor in good health. V gene TRBV19 combines with J gene TRBJ1-2; 7 bases align to TRBD1. This chain's CDR3 is CAGDDRVVQGYTF. As DNA, the CDR3 is TGTGCCGGCGACGACAGGGTCGTTCAAGGCTACACCTTC.